The 12 T cell receptor beta chains below all came from one sample that was sequenced in a study of T-cell reconstitution after alpha-beta-depleted transplantation in children. Using unique molecular identifiers, the investigators prepared the TCRbeta library. TCRdb reprocessed the PCR reads with MiXCR, giving one entry per CDR3 protein. This sample yields 200,000 to 250,000 distinct CDR3 sequences, of which around 10% are seen a single time; around 6.2% belongs to the top ten. The material was PBMCs from the stem cell graft donor, obtained from the stem cell graft. The receptors were sampled from a human donor who donated a stem cell graft to a child with acute lymphoblastic leukemia.

This clonotype has only a few counts. The chain joins TRBV5-1 to TRBJ1-4; D gene unclear. CDR3 length equals 15 residues. V shed 4 bases and J shed 8 bases, with 18 bases lying between them. Germline V gene lookup returns CDR1 SGHRS and CDR2 YFSETQ. CDR3: CASSGSGKQGEKLFF. The CDR3 DNA sequence: TGCGCCAGCAGCGGCTCAGGCAAACAAGGGGAAAAACTGTTTTTT.

The chain combines TRBV18 with TRBJ1-6; no clear D. This CDR3 comprises 17 residues. V shed 3 bases and J shed 9 bases, with 21 bases lying between them. CDR1 and CDR2 (germline): KGHSH, LQKENI. The CDR3 nucleotides read TGTGCCAGCTCACCCCAAACGACTTTCTCTACGGGTTCACCCCTCCACTTT. Translation gives CASSPQTTFSTGSPLHF.

This clonotype was counted between two and nine times. The rearrangement joins TRBV7-9 to TRBJ1-1; D gene ambiguous. CDR3 size: 17 residues. Trimming took off 5 bases at V and 2 bases at J, with 21 bases between the two ends. CDR1 and CDR2 from the germline V gene are SEHNR and FQNEAQ (reference sequence). CDR3 residues: CASSRPSPTSPNTEAFF. The DNA of the CDR3 is TGTGCCAGCAGCCGCCCATCACCGACATCCCCCAACACTGAAGCTTTCTTT.

This clonotype was counted at least ten times. V is TRBV12-3 or TRBV12-4 and J is TRBJ2-1, with TRBD1 identical over 7 bases. V gave up 6 bases and J gave up 9 bases; unmatched junction bases: 17. This CDR3 is 16 amino acids long. In nucleotides, the CDR3 is TGTGCCAGCAGCGCCGGACAGGAGCTATGGTGGGCTGAGCAGTTCTTC. Its translation: CASSAGQELWWAEQFF.

Only one count was recorded for this clonotype. V usage is TRBV6-2 or TRBV6-3 and J usage is TRBJ1-1; D uncertain. This CDR3 contains 13 residues. The germline V gene has CDR1 MNHEY and CDR2 SVGEGT. The V end was cut by 2 bases, the J end by 6 bases, with 10 bases between. The CDR3 reads CASSYIGVAEAFF. For the CDR3, the DNA is TGTGCCAGCAGTTACATTGGGGTCGCTGAAGCTTTCTTT.

This clonotype was detected a few times. The rearrangement joins TRBV29-1 to TRBJ2-7; 8 bases agree with TRBD1. Losses at the gene ends were 6 bases for V and 4 bases for J; bases not matched to a gene: 14. This CDR3 is 15 amino acids long. CDR1 is SQVTM, CDR2 ANQGSEA, per germline. The CDR3 bases are TGCAGCGTGGGGGGACCGGGACAGGAGGGATACGAGCAGTACTTC. Its translation: CSVGGPGQEGYEQYF.

The sample holds many counts of this clonotype. This chain joins TRBV5-1 and TRBJ2-2; the D is unclear. Germline CDR1 and CDR2: SGHRS and YFSETQ. CDR3 length: 13 residues. V gave up 0 bases and J gave up 6 bases, with 6 bases separating them. The CDR3 sequence: CASSLVGPGELFF. The CDR3 region has the DNA TGCGCCAGCAGCTTGGTGGGCCCCGGGGAGCTGTTTTTT.

This clonotype was found many times. J is TRBJ2-3 and V is TRBV27; maybe TRBD2 (6 bases). This CDR3 is built from 15 residues. Germline CDR1 reads MNHEY; CDR2 reads SMNVEV (reference sequence). V was trimmed by 3 bases and J by 1 base, leaving 11 bases between them. CDR3 sequence: CASSLAVAGTDTQYF. In DNA, the CDR3 is TGTGCCAGCAGTTTGGCAGTAGCGGGCACAGATACGCAGTATTTT.

This clonotype was seen ten or more times. The chain uses TRBV3-1 and TRBJ1-5; D is uncertain. The CDR3 runs to 16 residues. The V and J ends lost 2 bases and 3 bases respectively, with 14 bases between them. Germline-derived CDR1 and CDR2 are LGHDT and YNNKEL (reference sequence). In nucleotides, the CDR3 is TGTGCCAGCAGCCAATTTTCGTCCTCCCCCAATCAGCCCCAGCATTTT. Encoded protein: CASSQFSSSPNQPQHF.

This clonotype was seen at least ten times. The genes are TRBV29-1 and TRBJ2-3; no clear D. Germline CDR1 SQVTM, CDR2 ANQGSEA. This CDR3 is 15 amino acids long. V was trimmed by 4 bases and J by 2 bases, leaving 16 bases between them. CDR3 in amino acids: CSVGEVTRLTDTQYF. CDR3 nucleotides: TGCAGCGTTGGAGAGGTTACCAGACTCACAGATACGCAGTATTTT.

Ten or more counts support this clonotype. The V call is TRBV27, the J call TRBJ2-3; D is uncertain. The V end was cut by 8 bases, the J end by 5 bases, with 8 bases between. CDR1 and CDR2 (germline): MNHEY, SMNVEV (reference sequence). The CDR3 sequence is 11 residues long. CDR3 loop: CASQQLDTQYF. The CDR3 DNA follows: TGTGCCAGCCAACAACTAGATACGCAGTATTTT.

This clonotype was recorded at least ten times. V is TRBV29-1 and J is TRBJ2-7; TRBD1 matches at 7 bases. V was clipped by 5 bases and J by 0 bases; unmatched bases: 7. From germline, CDR1 is SQVTM and CDR2 ANQGSEA. This CDR3 region has 14 residues. The CDR3 region is CSVTGTDVSYEQYF. The DNA for the CDR3 is TGCAGCGTTACCGGGACAGACGTCTCCTACGAGCAGTACTTC.